The 24 T cell receptor beta chains given below trace back to one sample, sequenced in a study of OX40 agonist ivuxolimab in advanced cancers. Generated by immunoSEQ multiplex PCR, the TCRdb table keeps only in-frame clones and is missing some. The data contain tens of thousands of clones, approximately 78% of them singletons. This specimen consisted of CD4+ or CD8+ T cells sorted from blood, obtained in a trial of the OX40 agonist ivuxolimab. The receptors come from an adult with an advanced solid tumor such as melanoma, head and neck, liver or kidney cancer.

This chain's CDR3 is CASRLTSGRGTDTQYF. Here the CDR3 DNA reads TGTGCCAGCCGCCTTACTAGCGGTAGAGGGACAGATACGCAGTATTTT. V gene TRBV11-2 combines with J gene TRBJ2-3; 8 nucleotides match TRBD2. J lost 3 bases, V lost 8 bases, and 13 bases had no gene match. From germline, CDR1 is SGHAT and CDR2 FQNNGV. The CDR3 is 16 amino acids.

J is TRBJ2-7 and V is TRBV25-1; D gene uncertain. Trimming took off 8 bases at V and 12 bases at J, with 23 bases between the two ends. The germline V gene encodes CDR1 MGHDK and CDR2 SYGVNS. The CDR3 contains 13 residues. Here the CDR3 reads CASHGDEEILWYF. The CDR3 DNA follows: TGTGCCAGCCATGGGGATGAGGAGATTCTTTGGTACTTC.

The chain links TRBV28 to TRBJ1-2; D gene ambiguous. The CDR3 is made up of 13 amino acids. CDR1 and CDR2 from the germline V gene are MDHEN and SYDVKM. Trimming cost V 5 bases and J 8 bases, with 15 bases left between them. In DNA form, the CDR3 reads TGTGCCAGCAGTCTAAGGCCTCGGGAGGGCTACACCTTC. This gives the protein CASSLRPREGYTF.

The chain joins TRBV7-8 to TRBJ1-5; the D gene is possibly TRBD1 (6 bases). The CDR3 runs to 15 residues. Between the trimmed V and J ends, which lost 5 bases and 0 bases, there was a span of 11 bases. Germline assignment: CDR1 SGHVS and CDR2 FQNEAQ. DNA for the CDR3: TGTGCCAGCAGCCTTGGACAGTATAGCAATCAGCCCCAGCATTTT. Its translation: CASSLGQYSNQPQHF.

This sequence joins TRBV27 and TRBJ2-1; possibly TRBD1 for D (5 bases). The V end lost 0 bases, the J end lost 8 bases, and 11 bases lay between the germline ends. The CDR3 has 14 amino acids. CDR1 MNHEY and CDR2 SMNVEV come from the germline V gene (reference sequence). The CDR3 is CASSLSARADEQFF. In DNA, the CDR3 is TGTGCCAGCAGTTTATCGGCCAGGGCCGATGAGCAGTTCTTC.

This sequence joins TRBV2 and TRBJ1-6, with TRBD1 as a possible D gene (5 bases). Germline V gives CDR1 SNHLY, CDR2 FYNNEI. The CDR3 is 15 amino acids. Trimming left V 6 bases short and J 8 bases short, with 17 bases between. The CDR3 DNA reads as TGTGCCAGCAGCCCCCTCGGGGGGGATGATTCACCCCTCCACTTT. Translating gives CASSPLGGDDSPLHF.

The rearrangement uses TRBV28 and TRBJ2-3, with 8 bases fitting TRBD1. The CDR3 is 16 amino acids. With V trimmed by 7 bases and J by 5 bases, 14 bases remained unmatched. Germline V CDR1 and CDR2: MDHEN, SYDVKM. The CDR3 is CASMGEQGVGGDTQYF. Written as DNA, the CDR3 is TGTGCCAGCATGGGTGAACAGGGGGTAGGGGGAGATACGCAGTATTTT.

The chain uses TRBV4-2 and TRBJ2-3; TRBD1 might be the D (5 bases). The V end was cut by 0 bases, the J end by 4 bases, with 14 bases between. The CDR3 runs to 16 residues. Germline CDR1 reads LGHNA; CDR2 reads YNFKEQ. The CDR3 protein is CASSQENRRGADTQYF. The CDR3 bases are TGTGCCAGCAGCCAAGAGAATAGAAGGGGTGCAGATACGCAGTATTTT.

The CDR3 is CASSWDSNQPQHF. The CDR3 DNA is TGTGCCAGCAGTTGGGACAGCAATCAGCCCCAGCATTTT. The V and J genes are TRBV6-5 and TRBJ1-5, with D perhaps TRBD1 (5 bases). V was pared by 4 bases and J by 1 base, with 5 bases between. There are 13 residues in the CDR3. The V gene's germline CDR1 is MNHEY and CDR2 SVGAGI.

With respect to this clone: Other DNA sequences in this specimen translate into the identical CDR3. CDR3 protein: CASSLKGYGYTF. CDR3 nucleotide sequence: TGTGCCAGCAGTTTAAAGGGCTATGGCTACACCTTC. V and J are TRBV28 and TRBJ1-2; no clear D gene. CDR1 is MDHEN, CDR2 SYDVKM, per germline. The V end lost 2 bases, the J end lost 4 bases, and 5 bases lay between the germline ends. The CDR3 has 12 amino acids.

The chain combines TRBV6-5 with TRBJ1-5, with D possibly TRBD1 on 5 matching bases. This CDR3 comprises 13 residues. Germline CDR1 and CDR2: MNHEY and SVGAGI. V gave up 5 bases and J gave up 7 bases, with 12 bases separating them. CDR3 in amino acids: CASSGRVNQPQHF. The CDR3 DNA reads as TGTGCCAGCAGTGGCAGGGTAAACCAGCCCCAGCATTTT.

The rearrangement joins TRBV2 to TRBJ2-5; TRBD1 agrees at 7 bases. This CDR3 has 12 residues. J was trimmed by 5 bases and V by 5 bases; bases with no gene match: 2. CDR1 and CDR2 (germline): SNHLY, FYNNEI. The CDR3 loop reads CASSPDRETQYF. CDR3 DNA sequence: TGTGCCAGCAGTCCGGACAGGGAGACCCAGTACTTC.

The rearrangement links TRBV5-1 to TRBJ1-2; no clear D gene. Deletions cut 0 bases from V and 0 bases from J, with 6 bases between. Germline V gene data show CDR1 as SGHRS and CDR2 as YFSETQ. CDR3 length: 14 residues. CDR3 loop: CASSLAVANYGYTF. The CDR3 bases are TGCGCCAGCAGCTTGGCGGTCGCTAACTATGGCTACACCTTC.

The count of this clone is one. The chain carries TRBV7-8 and TRBJ2-4, with D perhaps matching TRBD2 (5 bases). Germline V gene sequence: CDR1 SGHVS, CDR2 FQNEAQ. This CDR3 is built from 16 residues. V lost 3 bases to trimming and J lost 7 bases, with 19 bases between them. CDR3 nucleotide sequence: TGTGCCAGCAGCTTTGACTCAGCCCCGGGGTTGAACATTCAGTACTTC. Its protein product is CASSFDSAPGLNIQYF.

The rearrangement joins TRBV18 to TRBJ2-7; 12 nucleotides line up with TRBD1. The CDR3 has 16 amino acids. Trimming at V came to 5 bases and at J to 1 base, leaving 6 bases not matched to a gene. In germline, CDR1 is KGHSH, CDR2 LQKENI. CDR3 DNA: TGTGCCAGCTCAGTCCTGGGACAGGGGGCTTCCTACGAGCAGTACTTC. Translation gives CASSVLGQGASYEQYF.

This clone was detected only once. This sequence joins TRBV28 and TRBJ1-1; TRBD1 is a possible D gene (6 bases). Trimming pared 7 bases from V and 0 bases from J, leaving 12 bases between. The CDR3 sequence is 14 residues long. The germline gives CDR1 MDHEN, CDR2 SYDVKM. CDR3 residues: CASNLGDMNTEAFF. The DNA for the CDR3 is TGTGCCAGCAATCTAGGGGACATGAACACTGAAGCTTTCTTT.

In DNA form, the CDR3 reads TGTGCCAGCAGCGAACTAGCGGGAGGATTCAAGCAGTACTTC. It yields the protein CASSELAGGFKQYF. The rearrangement links TRBV27 to TRBJ2-7, with 12 bases identical to TRBD2. CDR3 length: 14 amino acids. V gave up 6 bases and J gave up 8 bases; unmatched junction bases: 8. Germline V CDR1 and CDR2: MNHEY, SMNVEV (reference sequence).

This clone was seen a few times. The genes are TRBV7-2 and TRBJ2-3, with D tentatively TRBD2 (7 bases). Germline CDR1 and CDR2: SGHTA and FQGNSA. The V end lost 8 bases, the J end lost 0 bases, and 21 bases lay between the germline ends. This CDR3 spans 17 amino acids. The CDR3 nucleotides are TGTGCCAGCGGAAGCAAAATTGGCGGGGGCAGCACAGATACGCAGTATTTT. Protein sequence: CASGSKIGGGSTDTQYF.

The chain joins TRBV28 to TRBJ2-3, with a weak D call TRBD2 (6 bases). This CDR3 region has 16 residues. Germline CDR1 reads MDHEN; CDR2 reads SYDVKM. V was shortened by 8 bases and J by 1 base, with 19 bases between the two germline ends. The CDR3 loop is CASSLTGRKGTDTQYF. CDR3 in DNA: TGTGCCAGCTCGCTGACCGGGAGAAAAGGCACAGATACGCAGTATTTT.

This chain uses TRBV6-5 with TRBJ2-5; 8 bases are shared with TRBD2. The CDR3 runs to 16 residues. V lost 0 bases to trimming and J lost 4 bases; unmatched junction nucleotides: 7. Looked up from germline, CDR1 is MNHEY and CDR2 is SVGAGI. This chain's CDR3 is CASSYSVRLAIETQYF. CDR3 DNA sequence: TGTGCCAGCAGTTACTCCGTGAGACTAGCGATAGAGACCCAGTACTTC.

A few counts support this clone. This rearrangement joins TRBV28 to TRBJ2-2, with D perhaps matching TRBD2 (6 bases). The CDR3 has 14 residues. The V and J ends lost 3 bases and 7 bases respectively, with 12 bases between them. CDR1 and CDR2 from the germline V gene are MDHEN and SYDVKM. The DNA of the CDR3 is TGTGCCAGCAGTTTCGGGGGTGGTGGCGGGGAGCTGTTTTTT. This encodes CASSFGGGGGELFF.

This clone was counted a single time. The rearrangement uses TRBV6-1 and TRBJ1-4, with D uncertain. This CDR3 region has 14 residues. V shed 3 bases and J shed 3 bases, with 8 bases lying between them. Germline V gives CDR1 MNHNS, CDR2 SASEGT. Here the CDR3 DNA reads TGTGCCAGCAGTGAGGGTAGGGCTAATGAAAAACTGTTTTTT. Encoded protein: CASSEGRANEKLFF.

J is TRBJ1-1 and V is TRBV28; possibly TRBD1 for D (6 bases). The CDR3 sequence is 14 residues long. Trimming pared 7 bases from V and 3 bases from J, leaving 15 bases between. The germline V gene has CDR1 MDHEN and CDR2 SYDVKM. DNA of the CDR3: TGTGCCAGCACCCTCGGGGACATATACACTGAAGCTTTCTTT. It codes for CASTLGDIYTEAFF.

The CDR3 protein is CASSDGTGVSTEAFF. The CDR3, as DNA: TGTGCCAGCAGCGACGGGACAGGGGTGAGCACTGAAGCTTTCTTT. This chain joins TRBV9 and TRBJ1-1; the match to TRBD1 covers 10 bases. The ends lost 3 bases at V and 4 bases at J; junction bases unmatched: 6. CDR1 is SGDLS and CDR2 is YYNGEE in the germline V gene. This CDR3 region has 15 residues.